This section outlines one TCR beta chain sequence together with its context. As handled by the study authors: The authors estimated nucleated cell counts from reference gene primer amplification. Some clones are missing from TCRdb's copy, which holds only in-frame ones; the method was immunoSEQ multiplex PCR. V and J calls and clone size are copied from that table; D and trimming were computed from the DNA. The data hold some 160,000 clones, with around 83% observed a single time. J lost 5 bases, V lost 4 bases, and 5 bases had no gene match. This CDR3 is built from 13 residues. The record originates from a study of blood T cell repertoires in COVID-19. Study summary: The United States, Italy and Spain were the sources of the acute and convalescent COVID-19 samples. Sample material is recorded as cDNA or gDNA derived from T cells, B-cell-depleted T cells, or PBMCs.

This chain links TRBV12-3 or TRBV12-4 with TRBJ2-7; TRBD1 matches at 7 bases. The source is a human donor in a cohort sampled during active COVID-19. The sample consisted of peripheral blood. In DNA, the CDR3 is TGTGCCAGCAGTTCACAGGGGATCCACGAGCAGTACTTC. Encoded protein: CASSSQGIHEQYF.